This T cell receptor beta chain stems from a study of blood T cell repertoires in COVID-19. In the study overall: COVID-19 samples collected from the United States, Italy and Spain covered acute and convalescent phases.

The trim removed 7 bases at V and 3 bases at J, leaving 5 bases unmatched. CDR3 size: 14 residues. CDR1 is LNHDA, CDR2 SQIVND, per germline (reference sequence). TCRdb keeps only in-frame clones here, not all; method: immunoSEQ multiplex PCR. Of about 100,000 clones in the sample, approximately 85% were seen once. Sequencing was performed on peripheral blood. The chain is built from TRBV19 and TRBJ2-7; 11 nucleotides match TRBD1. The sequence was obtained from a human donor in a cohort sampled during active COVID-19. The CDR3 bases are TGTGCCAGTAAATCAGGGACAGGGGGCTACGAGCAGTACTTC. It codes for CASKSGTGGYEQYF. Full variable domain (outside the CDR3, taken from reference TRBV19 and TRBJ2-7): DGGITQSPKYLFRKEGQNVTLSCEQNLNHDAMYWYRQDPGQGLRLIYYSQIVNDFQKGDIAEGYSVSREKKESFPLTVTSAQKNPTAFYLCASKSGTGGYEQYFGPGTRLTVT.